This record covers a single T cell receptor (beta chain). The antigen this receptor binds is unknown. The record has no base qualities; no much larger clone is one base away. V is clipped by 6 bases and J by 8 bases, and the sequence between their germline boundaries is 28 bases long. According to the germline V gene (reference sequence), CDR1 reads MNHEY and CDR2 reads SMNVEV. Taken from cysteine to phenylalanine, the CDR3 has 18 residues. Solely the CDR3 DNA is kept, with 54 bases framed from the first base. The source of the sample is a study of shared clonotypes between healthy human individuals (dated by TCRdb to 2020 to 2022). Broadly, across the study: Two women and three men aged 18 to 49 years were included in the cohort. For each donor, CD4 naive and CD4 memory were each given three plates, CD8 naive was given two plates, and CD8 memory was given one plate. To estimate repertoire size and how much clonotypes are shared between individuals, the study performed deep sequencing of blood TCR repertoires from a few healthy adults. To increase sequencing depth and limit assay-specific biases, different laboratories used diverse techniques to prepare libraries and sequence TCR repertoires. Between about 0.9 and 9 billion PBMCs per donor were obtained by leukapheresis. The paper as a whole reports these results and caveats: Incomplete sequencing was indicated by rarefaction of sorted-subset datasets, despite the large sequencing depth. The genetic and exposure-history diversity represented was limited by the small number of donors. Higher generation probabilities were observed for clonotypes shared by all four sorted-subset donors than for non-shared clonotypes. Across a few donors, approximately 5% of naive CD4, 3.5% of naive CD8, roughly 2.2% of memory CD4, and about 0.44% of memory CD8 clonotypes were shared. Sampling was restricted to blood, and TCR repertoires in tissues likely differ from the TCR repertoires found in blood. Estimated clonotype richness was generally larger for naive than for memory subsets. Based on pairwise subsampling, the degree of clonotype sharing among donors was expected to be affected by sequencing depth.

Healthy HIV-negative adults with no recently reported acute infections or vaccinations were included as donors. Every donor was a Caucasian adult living in Nashville, Tennessee, USA. CD4+ T cells were enriched through magnetic negative selection, after which naive cells were positively selected on CD45RA and the remaining negative fraction served as the memory subset. Blood was obtained by leukapheresis, after which PBMCs were separated by Ficoll-Histopaque density gradient centrifugation and cryopreserved in liquid nitrogen vapor phase. Analytical flow cytometry was used to check the purity and quantity of every magnetically sorted T cell population. From each sorted fraction, genomic DNA was isolated and quantified by UV absorbance on a Nanodrop 2000c. Using the deep immunoSEQ assay, multiplex PCR amplified TCR CDR3 regions from genomic DNA. For each cell subset, the extracted genomic DNA was distributed evenly across all wells of several immunoSEQ 96-well plates, and each plate served as one replicate. For sorted subsets, each replicate PCR was loaded with around 220 ng genomic DNA, equivalent to approximately 27,000 T cell genomes. Purified libraries were quantified with a Qubit 3.0 fluorometer, sized on a Bioanalyzer 2100, and re-quantified with the KAPA Library Quantification kit. Every immunoSEQ 96-well plate was sequenced on a separate single-read 150-cycle Illumina NextSeq 550 flow cell. Turning to the authors' computational methods: Because only junctional sequences without quality scores were contained in the immunoSEQ output, filtering matching that applied to full-length reads could not be performed. To assign V/J genes and CDR3, sequences were annotated using PyIR, a Python wrapper for IgBLAST v1.9, with IMGT germline references. Reads were removed for weak V/J assignments (E-value above 1e-6), missing CDR3, stop codons, out-of-frame junctions, or ambiguous translated residues. V3J clonotypes were defined as sequences sharing an identical inferred V gene, J gene, and CDR3 amino acid sequence. Percentage overlap between repertoires was calculated by dividing the number of shared unique clonotypes by the size of the smaller repertoire. Three approaches were used to assess repertoire richness: RTK rarefaction, the Chao1 estimator, and Recon v2.1 estimates of unobserved clonotypes. OLGA was used to compute generation probabilities for all TCRbeta clonotypes that the gDNA method yielded from a handful of donors. TCRdb holds this immuneACCESS table with in-frame rearrangements only. Some clones are missing; in checked studies, unresolved V genes explain under half, and the rest has no known cause. Clone size and V and J calls were adopted from that table, with D and trimming inferred from the DNA. The sample includes approximately 1.4 million clones, with approximately 98% observed a single time. Roughly 0.45% of the sample lies in the top ten.

The chain employs TRBV27 and TRBJ1-4; possibly the D gene is TRBD1, per 6 matching bases. The clonotype comes from a man aged 25-45 years in good health. The specimen sequenced was naive CD4+ T cells sorted from blood. Reading the label with the study, this specimen's cell subset or site is: CD45RA+ positively selected. The CDR3 protein: CASSSNRGFTGFREKLFF. At the DNA level, the sequence is TGTGCCAGCAGCTCAAACCGTGGGTTCACAGGGTTCCGGGAAAAACTGTTTTTT.